The clone carrying this T cell receptor beta chain was detected only a few times. Its cognate antigen is unknown. These data belong to a study of T cells in pancreatic ductal adenocarcinoma. Study results and caveats: Mean clonality was approximately 0.1 in tumors and roughly 0.067 in blood, not significantly different.

Surgery without prior neoadjuvant therapy was the treatment of the selected pancreatic ductal adenocarcinoma patients. CDR3 length: 12 amino acids. Trimming shortened V by 8 bases and J by 3 bases, and 11 bases separated the two germline ends. In germline, CDR1 is WNHNN, CDR2 SYGVQD (reference sequence). The assay was immunoSEQ multiplex PCR, and TCRdb's table has in-frame clones only and misses some. The sample lists about 98,000 clones, nearly 95% occurring once. This rearrangement joins TRBV10-1 to TRBJ2-7; D may be TRBD1 (6 bases). This TCR was recovered from a human donor with pancreatic ductal adenocarcinoma. The sequencing sample was made of PBMCs. DNA of the CDR3: TGCGCCAGCGGTCGGGACAACTACGAGCAGTACTTC. Translated, it gives CASGRDNYEQYF.